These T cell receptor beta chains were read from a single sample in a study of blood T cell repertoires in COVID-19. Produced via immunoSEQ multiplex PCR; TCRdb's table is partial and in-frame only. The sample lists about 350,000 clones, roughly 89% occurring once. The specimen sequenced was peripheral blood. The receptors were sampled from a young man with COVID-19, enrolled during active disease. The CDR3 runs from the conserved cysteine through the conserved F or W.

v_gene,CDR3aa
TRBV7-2,CASSQAPTEPRSYEQYF
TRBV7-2,CASSFADTLYEQYF
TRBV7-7,CASSLEQGKTQYF
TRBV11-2,CASSRDSTSNQPQHF
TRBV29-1,CSFRGQGPYEQYF
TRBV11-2,CASSLDGRTDKNIQYF
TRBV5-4,CASSLYISSTEAFF
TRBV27,CASSLRGTGIRIRWRNEQFF
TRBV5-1,CASSLDGSELFYNEQFF
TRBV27,CASSFGQGMGYGYTF
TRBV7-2,CASSTANTEAFF
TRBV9,CASSAEGGTTNEKLFF
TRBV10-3,CAIRTSGGQNTGELFF
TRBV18,CASSPNQVDNSPLHF
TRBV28,CATLTPGLAGGEQFF
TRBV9,CASSPTGEYGYTF
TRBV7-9,CASSLDRVSEKLFF
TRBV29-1,CSFRGDRAVNTIYF
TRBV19,CASSGTGLQPQHF
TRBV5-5,CASSLAPGATNTGELFF
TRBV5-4,CASSLGADTEAFF
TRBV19,CASSMSGGLTGQPQHF
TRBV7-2,CASSLGIASGSDTQYF
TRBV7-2,CASSLFRTVSEAFF
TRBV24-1,CATEGGTRTMEQFF
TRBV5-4,CASSLGDRGGNEQFF